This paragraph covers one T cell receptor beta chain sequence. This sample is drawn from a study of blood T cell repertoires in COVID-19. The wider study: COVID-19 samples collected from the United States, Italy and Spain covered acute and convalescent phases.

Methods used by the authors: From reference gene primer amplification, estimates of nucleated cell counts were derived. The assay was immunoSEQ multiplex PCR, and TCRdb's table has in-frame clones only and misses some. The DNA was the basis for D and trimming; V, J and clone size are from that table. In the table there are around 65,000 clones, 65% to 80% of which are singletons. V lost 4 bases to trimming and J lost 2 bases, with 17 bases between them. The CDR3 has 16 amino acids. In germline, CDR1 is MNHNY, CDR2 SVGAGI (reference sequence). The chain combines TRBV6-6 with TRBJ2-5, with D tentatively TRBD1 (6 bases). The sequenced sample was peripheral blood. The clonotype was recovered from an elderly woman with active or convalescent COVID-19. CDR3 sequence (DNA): TGTGCCAGCAGTTTCGTATTAAAGGGGGAACAAGAGACCCAGTACTTC. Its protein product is CASSFVLKGEQETQYF.